The sequence of this T cell receptor beta chain was determined in a study of ipilimumab plus nivolumab after autologous stem cell transplantation. Study-level background: The myeloma group: high-risk transplant-naive, or relapse within 3 years after first autologous transplant.

Repertoires were generated with immunoSEQ multiplex PCR, while TCRdb's copy carries only in-frame clones and drops some. The sample has about 40,000 clones; around 93% are singletons. This clonotype was sampled from a male donor with multiple myeloma. This material consisted of PBMCs, taken in a trial of ipilimumab plus nivolumab as post-transplant consolidation.

The CDR3 spells CASSGRGSEQYF. In DNA form, the CDR3 reads TGTGCCAGCAGCGGCAGGGGTAGCGAGCAGTACTTC. This sequence joins TRBV11-3 and TRBJ2-7; possible D gene TRBD1, 6 bases. Germline V gene data show CDR1 as SGHNT and CDR2 as YENEEA. The CDR3 consists of 12 residues. V dropped 5 bases and J dropped 6 bases, with 11 bases sitting between them.